These 5 T cell receptor beta chains share one sample of origin, sequenced in a study of blood T cell repertoires in COVID-19. Generated by immunoSEQ multiplex PCR, the TCRdb table keeps only in-frame clones and is missing some. The sample includes about 70,000 clones, about 85% of them seen just once. Sequenced material: peripheral blood. The receptor source for this set is a woman over 75 with active or convalescent COVID-19.

The chain couples TRBV12-2 to TRBJ1-2. TRBV12-2 is reported as a pseudogene. There are 15 residues in the CDR3. This chain's CDR3 is CASRLGSRTNYGYTF. DNA of the CDR3: TGTGCAAGTCGCTTAGGGTCGCGGACTAACTATGGCTACACCTTC.

The CDR3 protein is CASSHGLAGDSYEQYF. CDR3 sequence (DNA): TGTGCCAGCAGCCACGGACTAGCGGGGGACTCCTACGAGCAGTACTTC. The chain uses TRBV5-5 and TRBJ2-7; 13 nucleotides match TRBD2. The CDR3 is 16 amino acids. After removal of 4 bases from V and 0 bases from J, the junction contained 4 bases not matched to a gene. CDR1 and CDR2 (germline): SGHKS, YYEKEE (reference sequence).

The genes are TRBV29-1 and TRBJ2-3; 9 positions agree with TRBD1. CDR3 length: 15 amino acids. Germline lookup yields CDR1 SQVTM and CDR2 ANQGSEA. Germline trimming cut 7 bases from V and 3 bases from J; bases unmatched to any gene: 11. The CDR3 DNA reads TGCAGCGGGACCGGGACAGGGTACCCAACAGATACGCAGTATTTT. Translating gives CSGTGTGYPTDTQYF.

This rearrangement joins TRBV5-1 to TRBJ2-6, with D maybe TRBD2 (6 bases). The germline gives CDR1 SGHRS, CDR2 YFSETQ. V was shortened by 0 bases and J by 0 bases, with 19 bases between the two germline ends. This CDR3 is 20 amino acids long. The CDR3 spells CASSLVLEGGESSGANVLTF. CDR3 nucleotides: TGCGCCAGCAGCTTGGTACTTGAGGGCGGGGAGAGCTCTGGGGCCAACGTCCTGACTTTC.

A remark on this clone: The sample holds other DNA sequences that translate to the same CDR3. As DNA, the CDR3 is TGTGCCATCAGTGGGGGGGGCGAGCAGTTCTTC. Translation gives CAISGGGEQFF. The chain is built from TRBV10-3 and TRBJ2-1; maybe TRBD2 (7 bases). V was shortened by 4 bases and J by 10 bases, with 8 bases between the two germline ends. This CDR3 spans 11 amino acids. Germline V gene sequence: CDR1 ENHRY, CDR2 SYGVKD.